The 10 T cell receptor beta chains listed next were all sequenced from one sample in a study of cytomegalovirus exposure and HLA in healthy donors. Primers for the PCR totalled 60 Vbeta and 13 Jbeta. Libraries were prepared by immunoSEQ multiplex PCR; TCRdb keeps only in-frame clonotypes and omits some of them. The clone table shows around 150,000 clones, with the ten largest holding 1% to 1.5%. The material sequenced was PBMCs. These TCRs come from a woman aged 60-70 years in good health and CMV-seronegative.

The rearrangement links TRBV6-1 to TRBJ2-1; tentative D call: TRBD2 (5 bases). CDR1 and CDR2 (germline): MNHNS, SASEGT. V shed 3 bases and J shed 1 base, with 7 bases lying between them. CDR3 length equals 14 residues. CDR3 loop: CASSDTGSYNEQFF. CDR3 DNA sequence: TGTGCCAGCAGTGATACGGGGTCCTACAATGAGCAGTTCTTC.

The rearrangement links TRBV7-3 to TRBJ2-1; 8 bases are a match to TRBD2. The germline V gene encodes CDR1 SGHTA and CDR2 FQGTGA. The CDR3 is 15 amino acids. The V and J ends lost 7 bases and 4 bases, in that order; junction bases with no gene match: 9. CDR3 region: CASNPTGGRYNEQFF. CDR3 DNA sequence: TGTGCCAGCAACCCTACGGGGGGGCGGTACAATGAGCAGTTCTTC.

Details on this clone: Other DNA sequences in this sample translate to the same CDR3. CDR3 sequence reads: CASSMGTGGYEQYF. The CDR3 coding sequence is TGTGCCAGTAGTATGGGGACAGGGGGCTACGAGCAGTACTTC. The V and J genes are TRBV19 and TRBJ2-7; 11 bases align to TRBD1. V was pared by 3 bases and J by 3 bases, with 1 base of the junction left unmatched. The CDR3 extends over 14 amino acids. Germline values: CDR1 LNHDA, CDR2 SQIVND (reference sequence).

The rearrangement links TRBV9 to TRBJ1-1, with 9 bases that match TRBD1. Germline V lookup: CDR1 SGDLS, CDR2 YYNGEE. V shed 4 bases and J 4 bases; nucleotides not matched to a gene: 2. This CDR3 spans 13 amino acids. The DNA for the CDR3 is TGTGCCAGCAGCCAGACAGGGGGCACTGAAGCTTTCTTT. This translates into CASSQTGGTEAFF.

This chain connects TRBV5-1 to TRBJ2-2; TRBD2 might be the D (6 bases). The germline CDR1 and CDR2 sequences are SGHRS and YFSETQ. The CDR3 runs to 16 residues. V was trimmed by 2 bases and J by 6 bases, leaving 17 bases between them. The CDR3 DNA is TGCGCCAGCAGCTTCGAGACTAGGGGTTGGTCCGGGGAGCTGTTTTTT. Translation gives CASSFETRGWSGELFF.

Written as DNA, the CDR3 is TGTGCCAGCAGCGTTCTTAGCGGGAGCACAGATACGCAGTATTTT. Amino acid sequence: CASSVLSGSTDTQYF. The chain is built from TRBV9 and TRBJ2-3, with 7 bases aligning to TRBD2. There are 15 residues in the CDR3. Germline V gene data show CDR1 as SGDLS and CDR2 as YYNGEE. V was pared by 2 bases and J by 0 bases, with 3 bases of the junction left unmatched.

This chain links TRBV5-4 with TRBJ1-3; a weak D match, TRBD1 (5 bases). Germline-derived CDR1 and CDR2 are SGHNT and YYREEE (reference sequence). The CDR3 is 17 residues long. Trimming took 4 bases from V and 0 from J, leaving 17 bases between them. CDR3 in DNA: TGTGCCAGCAGCCCCTACCTGGCACAGGCCTCTGGAAACACCATATATTTT. This codes for CASSPYLAQASGNTIYF.

CDR3: CASSPSRDYWHSNQPQHF. In nucleotides, the CDR3 is TGTGCCAGCTCACCCAGCAGGGATTATTGGCATAGCAATCAGCCCCAGCATTTT. The genes are TRBV18 and TRBJ1-5, with D possibly matching TRBD1 (5 bases). The germline V gene has CDR1 KGHSH and CDR2 LQKENI. V was trimmed by 3 bases and J by 0 bases, leaving 18 bases between them. There are 18 residues in the CDR3.

V gene TRBV7-6 combines with J gene TRBJ1-5; a weak D match, TRBD1 (6 bases). V lost 1 base, J lost 7 bases, and 8 bases lay in between. Germline-derived CDR1 and CDR2 are SGHVS and FNYEAQ. There are 13 residues in the CDR3. The DNA for the CDR3 is TGTGCCAGCAGCTTAGACAGGGAACAGCCCCAGCATTTT. It codes for CASSLDREQPQHF.

J is TRBJ1-4 and V is TRBV19; TRBD1 matches at 7 bases. The CDR3 spans 17 residues. The V segment lost 5 bases and the J segment 0 bases; nucleotides outside the gene matches: 9. Per the germline V gene, CDR1 is LNHDA and CDR2 is SQIVND (reference sequence). The CDR3, as DNA: TGTGCCAGTAGTGTACGATACACAGGGGCAACTAATGAAAAACTGTTTTTT. This encodes CASSVRYTGATNEKLFF.